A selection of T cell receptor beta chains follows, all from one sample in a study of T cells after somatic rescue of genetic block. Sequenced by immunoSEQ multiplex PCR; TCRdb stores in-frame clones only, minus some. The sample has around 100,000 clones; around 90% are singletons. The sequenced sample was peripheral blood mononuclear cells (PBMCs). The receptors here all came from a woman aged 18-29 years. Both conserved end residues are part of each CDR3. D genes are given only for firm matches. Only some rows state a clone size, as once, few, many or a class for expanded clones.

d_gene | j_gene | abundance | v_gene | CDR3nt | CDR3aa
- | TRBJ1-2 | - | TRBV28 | TGTGCCAGCAGTTTTCTGGGGGAAGGCTATGGCTACACCTTC | CASSFLGEGYGYTF
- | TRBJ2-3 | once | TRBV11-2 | TGTGCCAGCAGCTTGCTCCGAGGGGAAGATACGCAGTATTTT | CASSLLRGEDTQYF
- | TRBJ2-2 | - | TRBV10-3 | TGTGCCATCAGTCCAGTACCGGGTAACACCGGGGAGCTGTTTTTT | CAISPVPGNTGELFF
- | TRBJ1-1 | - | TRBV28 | TGTGCCAGCAGTAGACGCCTGGCTAACACTGAAGCTTTCTTT | CASSRRLANTEAFF
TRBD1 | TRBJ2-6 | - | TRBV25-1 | TGTGCCAGCAGTGTTGGACAGGGGGACGGGGCCAACGTCCTGACTTTC | CASSVGQGDGANVLTF
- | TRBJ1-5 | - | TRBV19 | TGTGCCAGTAGTCCCTCCTACAGCTTTCCCCCGGGGCCCCAGCATTTT | CASSPSYSFPPGPQHF
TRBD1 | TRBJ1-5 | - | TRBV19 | TGTGCCAGTAGTGCGACAGGGGGCCCGGAACAGCCCCAGCATTTT | CASSATGGPEQPQHF
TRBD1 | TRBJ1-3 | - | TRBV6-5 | TGTGCCAGCAGGGACAGGGGCTCTGGAAACACCATATATTTT | CASRDRGSGNTIYF
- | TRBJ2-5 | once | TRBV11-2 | TGTGCCAGCAGCTCAGGGGAGACCCAGTACTTC | CASSSGETQYF
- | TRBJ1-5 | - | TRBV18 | TGTGCCAGCTCAGGCGGGGATAGCAATCAGCCCCAGCATTTT | CASSGGDSNQPQHF
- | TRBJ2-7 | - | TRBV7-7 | TGTGCCAGCAGCCCATCATTAGGGCCCTACGAGCAGTACTTC | CASSPSLGPYEQYF
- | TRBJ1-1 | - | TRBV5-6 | TGTGCCAGCAGCCAAGACCTTAACACTGAAGCTTTCTTT | CASSQDLNTEAFF
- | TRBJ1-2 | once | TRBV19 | TGTGCCAGTATCTCAGGGAACTATGGCTACACCTTC | CASISGNYGYTF
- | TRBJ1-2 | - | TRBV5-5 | TGTGCCAGCAGCTTGGAACAAGCAACCTTTTTAGCTAACTATGGCTACACCTTC | CASSLEQATFLANYGYTF
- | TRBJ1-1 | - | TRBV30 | TGTGCCTGGAGTGTGACTGAGAACACTGAAGCTTTCTTT | CAWSVTENTEAFF
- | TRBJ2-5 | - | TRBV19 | TGTGCCAGTAGTATATCTCGGACCAGGAGGGAGACCCAGTACTTC | CASSISRTRRETQYF
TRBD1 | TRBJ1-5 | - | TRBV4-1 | TGCGCCAGCAGCCAAGATGGGACAGGGGGCAAGCCCCAGCATTTT | CASSQDGTGGKPQHF
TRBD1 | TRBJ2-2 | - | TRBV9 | TGTGCCAGCAGCGCAGGGGGAACCAACACCGGGGAGCTGTTTTTT | CASSAGGTNTGELFF
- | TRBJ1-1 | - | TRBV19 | TGTGCCAGTAGTAGGGGGGCAGGCGGCACTGAAGCTTTCTTT | CASSRGAGGTEAFF
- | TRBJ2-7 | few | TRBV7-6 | TGTGCCAGACCTTCTAGTAGAGAAACCTACGAGCAGTACTTC | CARPSSRETYEQYF
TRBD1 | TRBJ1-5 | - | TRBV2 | TGTGCCAGCAGTGAGGGACAGAGGAATCAGCCCCAGCATTTT | CASSEGQRNQPQHF
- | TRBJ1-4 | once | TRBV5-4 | TGTGCCAGCAGCTCCCCGGGGCGGCCGGAAAAACTGTTTTTT | CASSSPGRPEKLFF
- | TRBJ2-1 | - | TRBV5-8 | TGTGCCAGCAGCAGGGATCAGGGCTTAACAGCCTACAATGAGCAGTTCTTC | CASSRDQGLTAYNEQFF
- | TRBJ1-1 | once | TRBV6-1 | TGTGCCAGCAAAAAAGGGATAATGAACACTGAAGCTTTCTTT | CASKKGIMNTEAFF
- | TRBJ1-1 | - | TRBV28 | TGTGCCAGCAGTTTAATGGTTGGAAGTACTGAAGCTTTCTTT | CASSLMVGSTEAFF
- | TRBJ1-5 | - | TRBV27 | TGTGCCAGCAGTCCTCTTCTGAGTGGTAGGCCCCAGCATTTT | CASSPLLSGRPQHF
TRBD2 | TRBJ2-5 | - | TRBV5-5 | TGTGCCAGCAGCTTGTCGACTAGCGGGGGACCTCAAGAGACCCAGTACTTC | CASSLSTSGGPQETQYF
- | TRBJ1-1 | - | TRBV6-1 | TGTGCCAGCAGTGAAAAAGAAGGGAGGAAAGCTTTCTTT | CASSEKEGRKAFF
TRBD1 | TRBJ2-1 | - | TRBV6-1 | TGTGCCAGCAGTGGGGACAGGGTGAGATCAATCAATGAGCAGTTCTTC | CASSGDRVRSINEQFF
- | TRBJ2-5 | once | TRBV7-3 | TGTGCCAGCAGCTTAATGGGGCGCCGGGAGACCCAGTACTTC | CASSLMGRRETQYF
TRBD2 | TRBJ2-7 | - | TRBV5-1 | TGCGCCAGCAGCTTGGCCGCCGGGACGGGGGGCTACGAGCAGTACTTC | CASSLAAGTGGYEQYF
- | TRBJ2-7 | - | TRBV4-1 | TGCGCCAGCAGCCAAGACGGACCCTCCATCCACGAGCAGTACTTC | CASSQDGPSIHEQYF
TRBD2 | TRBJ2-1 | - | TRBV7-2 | TGTGCCAGCAGCTTAGGCTTAGCGGGGCCTGTTTCCAATGAGCAGTTCTTC | CASSLGLAGPVSNEQFF
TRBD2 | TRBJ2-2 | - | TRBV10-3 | TGTGCCATCGTCGGGACTAGCGGGGGGGAGCTGTTTTTT | CAIVGTSGGELFF
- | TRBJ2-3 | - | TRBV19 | TGTGCCAGTAGAGCCGGGACGGCAACAGATACGCAGTATTTT | CASRAGTATDTQYF
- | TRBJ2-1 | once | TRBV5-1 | TGCGCCAGCAGCTTGGCCGGGACGGACTACAATGAGCAGTTCTTC | CASSLAGTDYNEQFF
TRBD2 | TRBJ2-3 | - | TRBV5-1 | TGCGCCAGCAGCTTGGGGGCTAGCGGAGACACAGATACGCAGTATTTT | CASSLGASGDTDTQYF
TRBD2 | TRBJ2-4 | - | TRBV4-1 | TGCGCCAGCAGCCAAGAAAGTCCTAGCGGGGGGGCGGAAGCCAAAAACATTCAGTACTTC | CASSQESPSGGAEAKNIQYF
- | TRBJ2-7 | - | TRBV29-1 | TGCAGCGTTAAGGGGTACTACGAGCAGTACTTC | CSVKGYYEQYF
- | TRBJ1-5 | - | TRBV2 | TGTGCCAGCAGTGAAAGACAGCCCCGCAATCAGCCCCAGCATTTT | CASSERQPRNQPQHF
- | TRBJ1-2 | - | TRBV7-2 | TGTGCCAGCAGCTCCAACCCCAGGGACGACTATGGCTACACCTTC | CASSSNPRDDYGYTF
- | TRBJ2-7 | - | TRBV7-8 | TGTGCCAGCAGCTTAGCGCACCCCTCTAGCGAGAAATACGAGCAGTACTTC | CASSLAHPSSEKYEQYF
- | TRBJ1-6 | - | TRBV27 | TGTGCCAGCAGTTTATCGCCGGGAGGGGGATCACCCCTCCACTTT | CASSLSPGGGSPLHF
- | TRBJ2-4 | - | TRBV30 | TGTGCCTGGTCTAAGGCGGCCAAAAACATTCAGTACTTC | CAWSKAAKNIQYF
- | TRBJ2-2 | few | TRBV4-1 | TGCGCCAGCGAGGACACCGGGGAGCTGTTTTTT | CASEDTGELFF
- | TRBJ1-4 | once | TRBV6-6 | TGTGCCAGCAGCCGGGCAGGCACTAATGAAAAACTGTTTTTT | CASSRAGTNEKLFF
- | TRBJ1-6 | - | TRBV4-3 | TGCGCCAGCAGCCAAGATGGTCGGGGGCAGTGGGATTCACCCCTCCACTTT | CASSQDGRGQWDSPLHF
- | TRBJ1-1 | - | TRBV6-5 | TGTGCCAGCAGTTACTCGCGAATGAACACTGAAGCTTTCTTT | CASSYSRMNTEAFF
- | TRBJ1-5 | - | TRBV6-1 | TGTGCCAGCATTGAGGATAGGTTCAATCAGCCCCAGCATTTT | CASIEDRFNQPQHF
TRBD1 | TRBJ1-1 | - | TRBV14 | TGTGCCAGCAGCCGAGCAGGGGGTGGGGACACTGAAGCTTTCTTT | CASSRAGGGDTEAFF
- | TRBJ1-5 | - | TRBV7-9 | TGTGCCAGCAGCTTTACGGGGAATAGCAATCAGCCCCAGCATTTT | CASSFTGNSNQPQHF
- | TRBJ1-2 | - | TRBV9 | TGTGCCAGCAGCGTAGGTTACAGGGTCGGGGGTGGCTACACCTTC | CASSVGYRVGGGYTF
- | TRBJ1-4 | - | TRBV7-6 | TGTGCCAGCAGCGCTGCAACTAATGAAAAACTGTTTTTT | CASSAATNEKLFF
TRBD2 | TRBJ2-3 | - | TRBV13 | TGTGCCAGCAGCCCGCCCCTAGCGGGGGACACAGATACGCAGTATTTT | CASSPPLAGDTDTQYF